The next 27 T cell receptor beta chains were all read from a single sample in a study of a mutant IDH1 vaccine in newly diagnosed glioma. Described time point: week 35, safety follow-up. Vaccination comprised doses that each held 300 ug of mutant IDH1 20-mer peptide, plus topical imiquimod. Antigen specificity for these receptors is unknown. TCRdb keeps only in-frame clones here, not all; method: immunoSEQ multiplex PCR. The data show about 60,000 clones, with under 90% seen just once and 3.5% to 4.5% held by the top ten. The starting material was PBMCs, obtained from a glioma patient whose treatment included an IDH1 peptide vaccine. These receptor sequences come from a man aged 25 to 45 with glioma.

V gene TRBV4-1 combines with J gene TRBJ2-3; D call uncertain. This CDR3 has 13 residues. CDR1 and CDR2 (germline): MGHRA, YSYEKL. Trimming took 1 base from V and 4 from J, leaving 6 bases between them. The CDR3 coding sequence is TGCGCCAGCAGCCAAGGGGGTCCAGATACGCAGTATTTT. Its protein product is CASSQGGPDTQYF.

The CDR3 DNA reads as TGTGCCAGCAGGTACGATGAAAAACTGTTTTTT. Translated: CASRYDEKLFF. The genes are TRBV2 and TRBJ1-4; D call uncertain. The CDR3 runs to 11 residues. Germline V lookup: CDR1 SNHLY, CDR2 FYNNEI. The V end was cut by 6 bases, the J end by 6 bases, with 5 bases between.

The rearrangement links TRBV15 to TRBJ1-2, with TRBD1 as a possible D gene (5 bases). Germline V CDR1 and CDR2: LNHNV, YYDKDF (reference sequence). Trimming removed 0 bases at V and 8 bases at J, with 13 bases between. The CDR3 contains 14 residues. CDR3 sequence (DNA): TGTGCCACCAGCAGAGAGGGCAGGGTCGGAGGCTACACCTTC. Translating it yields CATSREGRVGGYTF. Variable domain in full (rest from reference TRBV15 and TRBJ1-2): DAMVIQNPRYQVTQFGKPVTLSCSQTLNHNVMYWYQQKSSQAPKLLFHYYDKDFNNEADTPDNFQSRRPNTSFCFLDIRSPGLGDTAMYLCATSREGRVGGYTFGSGTRLTVV.

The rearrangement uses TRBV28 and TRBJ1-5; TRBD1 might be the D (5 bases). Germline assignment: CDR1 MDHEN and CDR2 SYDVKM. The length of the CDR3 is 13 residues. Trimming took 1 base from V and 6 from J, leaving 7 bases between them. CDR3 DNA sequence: TGTGCCAGCAGTTTATTGGGGACTCAGCCCCAGCATTTT. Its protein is CASSLLGTQPQHF.

CDR3 nucleotide sequence: TGTGCCATCAGTGAATCAGGGGCGAGTCAGCCCCAGCATTTT. Amino acid sequence: CAISESGASQPQHF. This sequence joins TRBV10-3 and TRBJ1-5, with TRBD1 as a possible D gene (6 bases). The CDR3 consists of 14 residues. The germline V and J ends were trimmed by 3 bases and 6 bases, with 12 bases remaining between them. Germline V gene sequence: CDR1 ENHRY, CDR2 SYGVKD.

CDR3 amino acids: CASSLGGQPNQPQHF. CDR3 nucleotides: TGTGCCAGCAGCTTAGGGGGACAGCCCAATCAGCCCCAGCATTTT. The rearrangement uses TRBV7-2 and TRBJ1-5, with 7 bases fitting TRBD1. CDR3 length: 15 residues. With 1 base clipped from V and 3 bases from J, the junction kept 3 bases outside the gene matches. CDR1 and CDR2 (germline): SGHTA, FQGNSA.

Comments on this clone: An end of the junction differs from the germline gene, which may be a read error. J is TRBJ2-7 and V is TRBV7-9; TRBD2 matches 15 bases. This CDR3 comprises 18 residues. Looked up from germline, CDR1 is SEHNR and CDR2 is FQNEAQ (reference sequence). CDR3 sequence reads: CATSLGRGLAGGSYEQYF. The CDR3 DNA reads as TGTGCCACCAGCCTCGGAAGGGGACTAGCGGGGGGCAGCTACGAGCAGTACTTC.

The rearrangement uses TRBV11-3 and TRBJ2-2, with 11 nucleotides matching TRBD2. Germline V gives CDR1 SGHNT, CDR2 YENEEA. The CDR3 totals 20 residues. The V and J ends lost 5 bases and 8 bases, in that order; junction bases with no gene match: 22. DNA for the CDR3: TGTGCCAGCAGCCCCAACCCCCTAGCGGGGGGCCGGGGTGGATTTGGGGAGCTGTTTTTT. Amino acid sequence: CASSPNPLAGGRGGFGELFF.

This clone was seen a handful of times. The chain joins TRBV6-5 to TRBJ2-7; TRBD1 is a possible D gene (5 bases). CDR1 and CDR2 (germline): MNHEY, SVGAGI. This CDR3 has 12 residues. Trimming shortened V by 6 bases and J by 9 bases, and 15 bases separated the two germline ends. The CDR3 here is CASRSSGSRQYF. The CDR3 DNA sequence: TGTGCCAGCAGGTCCTCAGGGTCTCGGCAGTACTTC.

In nucleotides, the CDR3 is TGCGCCAGCAGCTTCGGGTCGGTAACTGAAGCTTTCTTT. This encodes CASSFGSVTEAFF. This rearrangement joins TRBV5-1 to TRBJ1-1; D unresolved. Germline lookup yields CDR1 SGHRS and CDR2 YFSETQ. CDR3 size: 13 residues. Trimming stripped 2 bases from V and 5 bases from J, with 10 bases between.

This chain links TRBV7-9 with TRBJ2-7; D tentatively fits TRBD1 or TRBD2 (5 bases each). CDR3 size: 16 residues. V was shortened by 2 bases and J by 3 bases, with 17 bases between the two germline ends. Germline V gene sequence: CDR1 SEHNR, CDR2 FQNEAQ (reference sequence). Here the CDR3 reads CASSLFLGRTYYEQYF. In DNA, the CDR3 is TGTGCCAGCAGCTTATTTTTGGGACGGACCTACTACGAGCAGTACTTC. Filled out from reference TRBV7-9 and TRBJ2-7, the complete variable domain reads DTGVSQNPRHKITKRGQNVTFRCDPISEHNRLYWYRQTLGQGPEFLTYFQNEAQLEKSRLLSDRFSAERPKGSFSTLEIQRTEQGDSAMYLCASSLFLGRTYYEQYFGPGTRLTVT.

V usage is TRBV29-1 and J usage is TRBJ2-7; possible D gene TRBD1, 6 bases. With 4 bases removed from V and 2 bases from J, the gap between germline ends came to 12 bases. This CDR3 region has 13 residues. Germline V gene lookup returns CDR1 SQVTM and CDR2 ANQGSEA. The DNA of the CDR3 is TGCAGCGTTGGGGGACACGGAACCTACGAGCAGTACTTC. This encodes CSVGGHGTYEQYF.

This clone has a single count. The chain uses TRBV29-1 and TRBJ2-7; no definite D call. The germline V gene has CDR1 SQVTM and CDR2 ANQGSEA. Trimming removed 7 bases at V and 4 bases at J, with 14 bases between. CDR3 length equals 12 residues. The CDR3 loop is CSAQTIGYEQYF. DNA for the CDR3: TGCAGCGCCCAAACGATCGGTTACGAGCAGTACTTC.

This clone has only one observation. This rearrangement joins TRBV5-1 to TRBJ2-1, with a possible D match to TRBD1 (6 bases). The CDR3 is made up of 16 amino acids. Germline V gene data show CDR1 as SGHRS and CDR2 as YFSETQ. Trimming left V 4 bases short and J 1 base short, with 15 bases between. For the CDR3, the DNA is TGCGCCAGCAGCCCACTACAGGGAACTTCCTACAATGAGCAGTTCTTC. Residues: CASSPLQGTSYNEQFF.

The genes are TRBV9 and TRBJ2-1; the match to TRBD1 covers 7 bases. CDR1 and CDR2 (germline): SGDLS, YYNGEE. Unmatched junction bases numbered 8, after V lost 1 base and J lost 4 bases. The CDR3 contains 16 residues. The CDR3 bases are TGTGCCAGCAGCGTAAAGACGGGACAGCGATACAATGAGCAGTTCTTC. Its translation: CASSVKTGQRYNEQFF.

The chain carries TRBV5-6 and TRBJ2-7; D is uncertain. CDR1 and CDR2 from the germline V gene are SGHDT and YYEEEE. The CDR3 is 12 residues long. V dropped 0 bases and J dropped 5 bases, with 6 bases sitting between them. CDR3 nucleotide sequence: TGTGCCAGCAGCTTGGCCAACAACGAGCAGTACTTC. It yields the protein CASSLANNEQYF. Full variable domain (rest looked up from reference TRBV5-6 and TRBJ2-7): DAGVTQSPTHLIKTRGQQVTLRCSPKSGHDTVSWYQQALGQGPQFIFQYYEEEERQRGNFPDRFSGHQFPNYSSELNVNALLLGDSALYLCASSLANNEQYFGPGTRLTVT.

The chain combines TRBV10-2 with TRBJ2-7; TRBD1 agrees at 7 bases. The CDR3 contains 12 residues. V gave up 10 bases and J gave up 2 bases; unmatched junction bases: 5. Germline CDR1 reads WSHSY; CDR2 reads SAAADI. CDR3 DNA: TGCGCCACCTCACAGGGGACCTACGAGCAGTACTTC. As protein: CATSQGTYEQYF.

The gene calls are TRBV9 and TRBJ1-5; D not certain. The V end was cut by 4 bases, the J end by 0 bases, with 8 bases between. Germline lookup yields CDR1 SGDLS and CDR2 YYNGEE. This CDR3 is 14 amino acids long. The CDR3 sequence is CASSPEDSNQPQHF. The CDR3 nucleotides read TGTGCCAGCAGCCCTGAAGATAGCAATCAGCCCCAGCATTTT.

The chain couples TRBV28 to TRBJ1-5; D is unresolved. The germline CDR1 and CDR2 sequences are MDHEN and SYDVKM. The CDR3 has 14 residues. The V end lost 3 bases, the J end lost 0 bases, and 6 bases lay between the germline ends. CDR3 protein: CASSFVVSNQPQHF. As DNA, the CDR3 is TGTGCCAGCAGTTTTGTTGTTAGCAATCAGCCCCAGCATTTT.

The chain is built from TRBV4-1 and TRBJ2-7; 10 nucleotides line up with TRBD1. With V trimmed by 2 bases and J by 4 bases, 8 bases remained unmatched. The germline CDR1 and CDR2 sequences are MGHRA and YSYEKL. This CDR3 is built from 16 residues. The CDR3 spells CASSQSTGGVYYEQYF. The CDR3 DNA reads TGCGCCAGCAGCCAATCGACAGGGGGCGTCTATTACGAGCAGTACTTC.

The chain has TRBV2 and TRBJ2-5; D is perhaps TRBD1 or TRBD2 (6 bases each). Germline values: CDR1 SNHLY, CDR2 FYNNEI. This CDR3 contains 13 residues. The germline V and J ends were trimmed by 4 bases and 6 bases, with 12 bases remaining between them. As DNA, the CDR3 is TGTGCCAGCAGTGGGGGGGCGCGAAAGACCCAGTACTTC. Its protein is CASSGGARKTQYF.

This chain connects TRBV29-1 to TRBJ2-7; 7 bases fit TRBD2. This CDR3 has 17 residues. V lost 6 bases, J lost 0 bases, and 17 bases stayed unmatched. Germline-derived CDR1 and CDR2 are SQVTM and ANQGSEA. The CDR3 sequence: CSVATWGGTSSSYEQYF. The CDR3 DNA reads TGCAGCGTCGCGACTTGGGGGGGGACGTCTAGCTCCTACGAGCAGTACTTC.

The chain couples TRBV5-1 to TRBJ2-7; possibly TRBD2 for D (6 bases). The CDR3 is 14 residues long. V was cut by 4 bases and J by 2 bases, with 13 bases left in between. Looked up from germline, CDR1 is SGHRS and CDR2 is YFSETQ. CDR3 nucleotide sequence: TGCGCCAGCAGCGATAGCGGTGGCCCCTACGAGCAGTACTTC. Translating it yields CASSDSGGPYEQYF.

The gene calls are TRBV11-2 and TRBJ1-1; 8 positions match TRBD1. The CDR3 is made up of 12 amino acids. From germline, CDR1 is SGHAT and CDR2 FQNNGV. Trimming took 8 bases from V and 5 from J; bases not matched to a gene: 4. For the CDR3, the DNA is TGTGCCAGCGGCAGGGGGCGGACTGAAGCTTTCTTT. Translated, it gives CASGRGRTEAFF.

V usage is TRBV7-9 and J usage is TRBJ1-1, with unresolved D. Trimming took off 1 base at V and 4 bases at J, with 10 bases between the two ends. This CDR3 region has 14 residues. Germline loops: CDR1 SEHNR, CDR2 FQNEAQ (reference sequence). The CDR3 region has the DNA TGTGCCAGCAGCTTAGGGCCGGGGTTCACTGAAGCTTTCTTT. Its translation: CASSLGPGFTEAFF.

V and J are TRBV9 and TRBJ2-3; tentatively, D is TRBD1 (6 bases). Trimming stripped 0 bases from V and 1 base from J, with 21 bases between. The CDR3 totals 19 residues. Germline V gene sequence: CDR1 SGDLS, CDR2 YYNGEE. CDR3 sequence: CASSVGPRSATGRTDTQYF. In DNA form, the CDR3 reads TGTGCCAGCAGCGTAGGTCCAAGGTCGGCCACAGGGCGCACAGATACGCAGTATTTT.

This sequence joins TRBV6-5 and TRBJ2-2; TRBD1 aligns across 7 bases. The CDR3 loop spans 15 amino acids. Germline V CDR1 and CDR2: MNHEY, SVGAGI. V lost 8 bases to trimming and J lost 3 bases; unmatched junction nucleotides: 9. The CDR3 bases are TGTGCCAGCTCCCTAGGGACAGCCTACACCGGGGAGCTGTTTTTT. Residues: CASSLGTAYTGELFF.